Described below is a single T cell receptor (beta chain) sequence and its context. The target antigen is unknown. The data were obtained in a study of cytomegalovirus exposure and HLA in healthy donors. Overall study results and limits: Per a prior analysis, the majority of TCR beta V segments were productive roughly 90% or roughly 30% of the time.

Per the germline V gene, CDR1 is SGHRS and CDR2 is YFSETQ. J was trimmed by 1 base and V by 4 bases; bases with no gene match: 10. The CDR3 is 16 amino acids. The PCR used 60 Vbeta and 13 Jbeta primers. Clones were sequenced by immunoSEQ multiplex PCR, and TCRdb holds only the in-frame ones, with some missing. The sample consists of some 70,000 clones, less than 80% of them appearing once. The chain employs TRBV5-1 and TRBJ1-1, with 7 positions matching TRBD1. The sample was PBMCs. The source of this sequence is a woman aged 45-65 years in good health and CMV-seronegative. CDR3: CASSPLTGPPNTEAFF. The CDR3 coding sequence is TGCGCCAGCAGCCCGTTGACAGGGCCCCCGAACACTGAAGCTTTCTTT.